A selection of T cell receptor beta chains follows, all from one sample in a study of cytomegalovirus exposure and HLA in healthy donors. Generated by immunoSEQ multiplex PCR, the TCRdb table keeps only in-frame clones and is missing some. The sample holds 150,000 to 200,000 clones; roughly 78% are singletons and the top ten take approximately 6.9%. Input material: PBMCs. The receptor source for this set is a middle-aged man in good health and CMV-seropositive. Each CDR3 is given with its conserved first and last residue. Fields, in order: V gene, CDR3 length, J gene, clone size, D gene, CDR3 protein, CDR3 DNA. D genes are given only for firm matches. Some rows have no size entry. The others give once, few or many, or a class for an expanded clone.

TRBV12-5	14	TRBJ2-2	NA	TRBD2	CASGRGEGTGELFF	TGTGCTAGTGGCCGGGGGGAGGGGACCGGGGAGCTGTTTTTT
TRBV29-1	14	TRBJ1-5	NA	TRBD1	CSVEPRDSGQPQHF	TGCAGCGTTGAACCACGGGACAGTGGTCAGCCCCAGCATTTT
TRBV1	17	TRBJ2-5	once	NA	CTSSSRQGEAGQETQYF	TGCACCAGCAGCTCTCGACAGGGTGAGGCGGGTCAAGAGACCCAGTACTTC
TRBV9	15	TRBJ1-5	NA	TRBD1	CASSVAGGANQPQHF	TGTGCCAGCAGCGTAGCAGGGGGCGCGAATCAGCCCCAGCATTTT
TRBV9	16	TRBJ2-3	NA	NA	CASSVGVGQGTDTQYF	TGTGCCAGCAGCGTAGGGGTTGGGCAGGGCACAGATACGCAGTATTTT
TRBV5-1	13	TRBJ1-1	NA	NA	CASSLELPGEAFF	TGCGCCAGCAGCTTGGAACTCCCGGGAGAAGCTTTCTTT
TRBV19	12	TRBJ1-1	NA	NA	CASSGAAFSAFF	TGTGCCAGCTCAGGGGCGGCATTCTCGGCTTTCTTT
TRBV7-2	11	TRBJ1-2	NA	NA	CASSRDRSPTF	TGTGCCAGCAGCCGTGACAGGAGCCCCACCTTC
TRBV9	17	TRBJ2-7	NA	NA	CASSPGVGGTSRNEQYF	TGTGCCAGCAGCCCAGGGGTGGGGGGGACCTCTCGGAACGAGCAGTACTTC
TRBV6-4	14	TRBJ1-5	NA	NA	CATKRGGGNQPQHF	TGTGCCACCAAAAGGGGAGGGGGCAATCAGCCCCAGCATTTT
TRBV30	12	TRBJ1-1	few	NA	CAYEGGGTEAFF	TGTGCCTACGAAGGGGGGGGCACTGAAGCTTTCTTT
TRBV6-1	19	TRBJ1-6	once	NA	CASSEVGTIGSSYNSPLHF	TGTGCCAGCAGTGAGGTTGGGACTATCGGTAGCTCCTATAATTCACCCCTCCACTTT
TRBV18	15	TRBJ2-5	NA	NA	CASSRQATVQETQYF	TGTGCCAGCTCGAGACAGGCAACCGTCCAAGAGACCCAGTACTTC
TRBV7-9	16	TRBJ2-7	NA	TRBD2	CASSPGSGGLPYEQYF	TGTGCCAGCAGCCCAGGTAGCGGGGGCCTACCTTACGAGCAGTACTTC
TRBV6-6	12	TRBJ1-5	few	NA	CASSYSRGAQHF	TGTGCCAGCAGTTACTCACGGGGGGCCCAGCATTTT
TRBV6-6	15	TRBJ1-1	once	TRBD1	CASSYSGQGETEAFF	TGTGCCAGCAGTTACTCTGGACAGGGAGAAACTGAAGCTTTCTTT
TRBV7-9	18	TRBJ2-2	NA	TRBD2	CSSSLEAGGGADTGELFF	TGTTCCAGCAGCTTAGAGGCTGGCGGGGGGGCCGACACCGGGGAGCTGTTTTTT
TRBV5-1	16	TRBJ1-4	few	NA	CASTSSLRALVEKLFF	TGCGCCAGCACTTCCTCACTCAGGGCCCTGGTGGAAAAACTGTTTTTT
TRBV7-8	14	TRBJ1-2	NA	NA	CASSLAVANYGYTF	TGTGCCAGCAGCTTAGCGGTGGCCAACTATGGCTACACCTTC
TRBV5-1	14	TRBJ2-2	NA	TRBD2	CASSREGGTGELFF	TGCGCCAGCAGCCGGGAGGGGGGCACCGGGGAGCTGTTTTTT
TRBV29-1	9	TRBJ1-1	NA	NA	CSGAPGAFF	TGCAGCGGGGCCCCTGGGGCTTTCTTT
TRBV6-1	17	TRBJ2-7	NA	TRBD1	CASSAQGARVSSYEQYF	TGTGCCAGCAGTGCACAGGGGGCACGCGTTAGCTCCTACGAGCAGTACTTC
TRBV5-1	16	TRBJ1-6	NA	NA	CASSLGRGQYNSPLHF	TGCGCCAGCAGCTTGGGACGAGGGCAGTATAATTCACCCCTCCACTTT
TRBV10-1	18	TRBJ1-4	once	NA	CASSESKRVRATNEKLFF	TGCGCCAGCAGTGAGTCGAAGAGGGTTCGAGCAACTAATGAAAAACTGTTTTTT
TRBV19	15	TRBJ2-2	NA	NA	CASSIAVSGTGELFF	TGTGCCAGTAGTATAGCCGTATCAGGAACCGGGGAGCTGTTTTTT
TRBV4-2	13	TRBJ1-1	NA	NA	CASSQAGNTEAFF	TGTGCCAGCAGCCAAGCCGGGAACACTGAAGCTTTCTTT
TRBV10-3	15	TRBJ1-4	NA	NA	CAISERDRPNEKLFF	TGTGCCATCAGTGAGCGCGACAGACCTAATGAAAAACTGTTTTTT
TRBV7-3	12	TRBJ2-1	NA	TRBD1	CASRGRSNEQFF	TGTGCCTCCAGGGGGCGGAGCAATGAGCAGTTCTTC
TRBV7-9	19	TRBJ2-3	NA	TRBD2	CASSLGRTTSGSSPDTQYF	TGTGCCAGCAGCTTAGGGAGGACCACTAGCGGGAGCTCCCCAGATACGCAGTATTTT
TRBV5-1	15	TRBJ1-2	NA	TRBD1	CASSESQGALGGYTF	TGCGCCAGCAGTGAGTCCCAGGGGGCGTTGGGTGGCTACACCTTC
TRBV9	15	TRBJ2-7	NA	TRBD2	CASSVASGGIYEQYF	TGTGCCAGCAGCGTAGCCAGCGGGGGGATCTACGAGCAGTACTTC
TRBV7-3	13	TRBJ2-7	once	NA	CASSLIYGYEQYF	TGTGCCAGCAGCTTAATCTATGGTTACGAGCAGTACTTC
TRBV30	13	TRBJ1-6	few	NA	CAWSNGENSPLHF	TGTGCCTGGAGTAACGGGGAAAATTCACCCCTCCACTTT
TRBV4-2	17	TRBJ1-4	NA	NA	CASSQPPRGLDMEKLFF	TGTGCCAGCAGCCAACCGCCCAGGGGCCTCGATATGGAAAAACTGTTTTTT
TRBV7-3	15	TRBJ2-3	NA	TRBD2	CASSLTGLAADTQYF	TGTGCCAGCAGCTTAACGGGACTAGCGGCAGATACGCAGTATTTT
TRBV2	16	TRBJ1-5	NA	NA	CASSEWGGLGNQPQHF	TGTGCCAGCAGTGAATGGGGGGGACTCGGCAATCAGCCCCAGCATTTT
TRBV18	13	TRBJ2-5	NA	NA	CASSPPQQETQYF	TGTGCCAGCTCACCACCGCAGCAAGAGACCCAGTACTTC
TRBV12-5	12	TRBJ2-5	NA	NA	CASGAGRETQYF	TGTGCTAGTGGGGCAGGCCGAGAGACCCAGTACTTC
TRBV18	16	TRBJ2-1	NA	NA	CASSPRLGSRENEQFF	TGTGCCAGCTCACCACGGTTGGGTTCCCGGGAGAATGAGCAGTTCTTC
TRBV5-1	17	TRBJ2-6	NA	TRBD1	CASSTGTGASGANVLTF	TGCGCCAGCAGCACCGGGACAGGCGCCTCTGGGGCCAACGTCCTGACTTTC
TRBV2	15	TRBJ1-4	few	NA	CASSPQRGPYEKLFF	TGTGCCAGCAGTCCCCAGCGGGGCCCCTATGAAAAACTGTTTTTT
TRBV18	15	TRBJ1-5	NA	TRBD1	CASSFEDRGSQPQHF	TGTGCCAGCTCATTTGAGGACAGGGGAAGTCAGCCCCAGCATTTT